Following are 17 T cell receptor beta chains from one sample sequenced in a study of blood T cells in healthy people across ages. Together with a sample-barcoded 5' primer, a J-beta primer mix was included in a second PCR lasting about 6 to 11 cycles. In TCRdb, the 5' RACE reads were re-called with MiXCR into one record per CDR3 protein. The repertoire holds some 850,000 distinct CDR3 sequences, with 25% to 30% as singletons. This sample also belongs to another study, concerning T cells of mothers and their children.

The specimen sequenced was blood. These receptors originate from a boy younger than 18 in good health.

A single count supports this clonotype. The chain joins TRBV12-3 or TRBV12-4 to TRBJ2-3, with D unclear. There are 14 residues in the CDR3. Trimming took off 5 bases at V and 2 bases at J, with 11 bases between the two ends. The CDR3 sequence: CASSQGPVTDTQYF. The CDR3 DNA is TGTGCCAGCAGTCAAGGACCCGTCACAGATACGCAGTATTTT.

V is TRBV29-1 and J is TRBJ1-1, with 7 bases lining up with TRBD1. J lost 5 bases, V lost 7 bases, and 7 bases had no gene match. The CDR3 consists of 12 residues. The germline gives CDR1 SQVTM, CDR2 ANQGSEA. Here the CDR3 DNA reads TGCAGCGCTCACAGGGGATGGACTGAAGCTTTCTTT. Protein: CSAHRGWTEAFF. The entire variable domain, with the rest obtained from reference TRBV29-1 and TRBJ1-1, is as follows: SAVISQKPSRDICQRGTSLTIQCQVDSQVTMMFWYRQQPGQSLTLIATANQGSEATYESGFVIDKFPISRPNLTFSTLTVSNMSPEDSSIYLCSAHRGWTEAFFGQGTRLTVV.

The rearrangement links TRBV6-2 or TRBV6-3 to TRBJ2-7; tentatively, D is TRBD2 (5 bases). This CDR3 has 13 amino acids. V was clipped by 8 bases and J by 0 bases, with 11 bases between them. CDR1 is MNHEY and CDR2 is SVGEGT in the germline V gene. Here the CDR3 reads CASLLRASYEQYF. CDR3 nucleotide sequence: TGTGCCAGCCTTCTGAGGGCCTCCTACGAGCAGTACTTC.

This clonotype appeared once. The chain combines TRBV19 with TRBJ1-1, with 9 positions matching TRBD1. The CDR3 spans 15 residues. With V trimmed by 6 bases and J by 3 bases, 8 bases remained unmatched. Germline V gene data show CDR1 as LNHDA and CDR2 as SQIVND (reference sequence). The CDR3 sequence is CASRLPRDRDTEAFF. The CDR3 nucleotides are TGTGCCAGTAGGCTACCTAGGGACAGGGACACTGAAGCTTTCTTT.

The V call is TRBV12-3 or TRBV12-4, the J call TRBJ1-1; no definite D call. CDR3 length: 16 residues. With 5 bases removed from V and 5 bases from J, the gap between germline ends came to 21 bases. The CDR3 region is CASSPTLPGIGTEAFF. The CDR3 DNA sequence: TGTGCCAGCAGTCCCACCCTTCCGGGGATTGGGACTGAAGCTTTCTTT.

V gene TRBV27 combines with J gene TRBJ2-5; either TRBD1 or TRBD2 may fit D (6 bases each). Matching the DNA end better, TRBJ2-7 makes the J call doubtful. The germline CDR1 and CDR2 sequences are MNHEY and SMNVEV (reference sequence). This CDR3 has 12 residues. The CDR3 region is CASRGLGYEQYF. The DNA of the CDR3 is TGTGCCAGCCGGGGGCTGGGATACGAGCAGTACTTC.

The V and J genes are TRBV3-1 and TRBJ2-5; TRBD1 matches 11 bases. The CDR3 runs 15 residues. The germline CDR1 and CDR2 sequences are LGHDT and YNNKEL (reference sequence). After removal of 4 bases from V and 0 bases from J, the junction contained 1 base not matched to a gene. CDR3 region: CASSRTGGNQETQYF. CDR3 in DNA: TGTGCCAGCAGCCGGACAGGGGGCAACCAAGAGACCCAGTACTTC.

Here the CDR3 DNA reads TGCAGCGTTGCCACCGACAGTAAGGATCAGCCCCAGCATTTT. It specifies CSVATDSKDQPQHF. This chain connects TRBV29-1 to TRBJ1-5; tentative D call: TRBD1 (5 bases). The CDR3 is 14 residues long. Germline CDR1 reads SQVTM; CDR2 reads ANQGSEA. The V end was cut by 4 bases, the J end by 5 bases, with 15 bases between. The full variable domain, completed using reference TRBV29-1 and TRBJ1-5, is SAVISQKPSRDICQRGTSLTIQCQVDSQVTMMFWYRQQPGQSLTLIATANQGSEATYESGFVIDKFPISRPNLTFSTLTVSNMSPEDSSIYLCSVATDSKDQPQHFGDGTRLSIL.

The chain links TRBV30 to TRBJ1-4, with D unresolved. In germline, CDR1 is GTSNPN, CDR2 SVGIG (reference sequence). Trimming removed 6 bases from V and 8 bases from J, with 10 bases in between. The CDR3 runs 11 residues. CDR3 coding DNA: TGTGCCTGCCGAGGAGGGGAAAAACTGTTTTTT. Amino acids: CACRGGEKLFF. Combining the CDR3 with reference TRBV30 and TRBJ1-4 gives the whole variable domain SQTIHQWPATLVQPVGSPLSLECTVEGTSNPNLYWYRQAAGRGLQLLFYSVGIGQISSEVPQNLSASRPQDRQFILSSKKLLLSDSGFYLCACRGGEKLFFGSGTQLSVL.

This clonotype was observed a handful of times. This chain links TRBV5-5 with TRBJ2-1, with D possibly being TRBD2 (6 bases). The germline gives CDR1 SGHKS, CDR2 YYEKEE (reference sequence). V shed 1 base and J shed 6 bases, with 20 bases lying between them. This CDR3 comprises 17 residues. Here the CDR3 reads CASSLPSGLILANEQFF. The CDR3 coding sequence is TGTGCCAGCAGCTTGCCAAGCGGGCTGATCCTTGCCAATGAGCAGTTCTTC.

This clonotype appeared a few times. This sequence joins TRBV5-1 and TRBJ1-1; D is uncertain. The CDR3 covers 15 residues. V lost 0 bases, J lost 3 bases, and 12 bases lay in between. From germline, CDR1 is SGHRS and CDR2 YFSETQ. The CDR3 spells CASSLGGNSDTEAFF. The CDR3 nucleotides read TGCGCCAGCAGCTTGGGAGGGAACAGCGACACTGAAGCTTTCTTT.

The chain has TRBV29-1 and TRBJ2-7; the D gene is possibly TRBD1 (6 bases). From germline, CDR1 is SQVTM and CDR2 ANQGSEA. This CDR3 spans 12 amino acids. V was trimmed by 0 bases and J by 12 bases, leaving 15 bases between them. CDR3 DNA: TGCAGCGTTGAAGATCTTCGGCAGGGGAGGTACTTC. It is translated as CSVEDLRQGRYF.

This clonotype turned up a few times. The chain combines TRBV5-1 with TRBJ2-5; D could derive from TRBD1 or TRBD2 (5 bases each). The germline V gene encodes CDR1 SGHRS and CDR2 YFSETQ. Trimming pared 7 bases from V and 5 bases from J, leaving 15 bases between. This CDR3 comprises 13 residues. CDR3 residues: CASSGASMETQYF. In DNA form, the CDR3 reads TGCGCCAGCTCCGGGGCTAGCATGGAGACCCAGTACTTC.

The chain employs TRBV10-3 and TRBJ2-3; 9 positions agree with TRBD2. The CDR3 has 21 amino acids. Looked up from germline, CDR1 is ENHRY and CDR2 is SYGVKD. With V trimmed by 4 bases and J by 5 bases, 25 bases remained unmatched. CDR3 nucleotide sequence: TGTGCCATCAGTGCCTCTGAAGGGCTGTGGAGCGGGGGGCCCGATAGAGATACGCAGTATTTT. This codes for CAISASEGLWSGGPDRDTQYF.

This clonotype occurred a few times. A read error may account for a junction end that differs from germline. V is TRBV5-1 and J is TRBJ2-7; 7 nucleotides agree with TRBD1. The CDR3 totals 15 residues. Germline V gene sequence: CDR1 SGHRS, CDR2 YFSETQ. The chain's CDR3 is CACSRQGTPNYEQYF. CDR3 DNA: TGCGCCTGCAGCCGACAGGGCACCCCTAACTACGAGCAGTACTTC.

This clonotype was seen more than once but under ten times. The rearrangement links TRBV7-2 to TRBJ1-6; D possibly corresponds to TRBD1 (5 bases). The germline V and J ends were trimmed by 2 bases and 9 bases, with 11 bases remaining between them. The CDR3 is 14 amino acids. The germline V gene has CDR1 SGHTA and CDR2 FQGNSA. In DNA, the CDR3 is TGTGCCAGCAGCTTAATTCAGGGTGGTTCACCCCTCCACTTT. Translation gives CASSLIQGGSPLHF.

This clonotype was counted a few times. The chain combines TRBV6-6 with TRBJ1-2; D is perhaps TRBD1 (5 bases). Germline CDR1 is MNHNY and CDR2 is SVGAGI (reference sequence). V was trimmed by 5 bases and J by 5 bases, leaving 15 bases between them. CDR3 length equals 14 residues. The CDR3 loop is CASSRSGGDYGYTF. The CDR3 nucleotides read TGTGCCAGCAGTCGCTCGGGGGGGGATTATGGCTACACCTTC.